The T cell receptor beta chain described here comes from a study of blood T cell repertoires in COVID-19. The CDR3 is made up of 15 amino acids. This clone was seen more than once but under ten times. Repertoires were generated with immunoSEQ multiplex PCR, while TCRdb's copy carries only in-frame clones and drops some. The table shows fewer than 120,000 clones, with over 65% occurring only once. J is TRBJ2-2 and V is TRBV7-5; the listed D gene, TRBD1, was not tested against the DNA. TRBV7-5 is given as a pseudogene. Sequencing was performed on peripheral blood. This clonotype originated in a woman older than 75 with acute or convalescent COVID-19. Written as DNA, the CDR3 is TGTGCCAGAAGCTTAACCCACAGGGCTGGAGGGGAGCTGTTTTTT. Translating it yields CARSLTHRAGGELFF.